The present entry profiles one TCR beta chain with its context. The target antigen is unknown. This CDR3 is 12 amino acids long. Germline loops: CDR1 SGHTA, CDR2 FQGNSA. With 5 bases removed from V and 5 bases from J, the gap between germline ends came to 8 bases. One entry per CDR3 protein results from TCRdb running MiXCR on the reads. This table has approximately 70,000 distinct CDR3 sequences, around 21% appearing once. These data originate in a study of T cell repertoires in cytomegalovirus infection. The chain is built from TRBV7-2 and TRBJ2-3; D call uncertain. The TCR comes from a human donor in good health (CMV status not recorded). Some clones in this sample may be carry-over from other donors' samples. Source material: PBMCs, sequenced either directly or after in vitro stimulation (not recorded which). Here the CDR3 DNA reads TGTGCCAGCAGCCTAAAGGGAGATACGCAGTATTTT. This gives the protein CASSLKGDTQYF. The complete variable domain, with remaining parts taken from reference TRBV7-2 and TRBJ2-3, reads GAGVSQSPSNKVTEKGKDVELRCDPISGHTALYWYRQSLGQGLEFLIYFQGNSAPDKSGLPSDRFSAERTGGSVSTLTIQRTQQEDSAVYLCASSLKGDTQYFGPGTRLTVL.